Presented here are 27 T cell receptor beta chains from one specimen sequenced in a study of vaccination and CD4 T cells after COVID-19. The treatment denotes: roughly ten-day PBMC culture with coronavirus spike peptide pools or control peptides (ViraFEST assay). Pre-COVID-19 pandemic sampling (2011-2018) yielded the unexposed donor's CD4+ T cells. The Oncomine TCR Beta short-read assay was what sequenced the DNA obtained from cultured CD4+ T cells. TCRdb re-analysed the PCR reads in MiXCR, keeping a single row per CDR3 protein. Of thousands of distinct CDR3 sequences listed, 35% to 40% are singletons. Their target antigens are unknown. The sequencing sample was made of CD4+ T cells from blood, cultured in vitro. These receptors were taken from a human donor in good health.

This clonotype was seen more than once but under ten times. The chain employs TRBV20-1 and TRBJ1-5; D is ambiguous. CDR3 length equals 12 residues. CDR1 DFQATT and CDR2 SNEGSKA come from the germline V gene (reference sequence). Trimming removed 5 bases at V and 3 bases at J, with 8 bases between. The CDR3 loop reads CSAGRSNQPQHF. The CDR3 DNA follows: TGCAGTGCTGGGCGGTCCAATCAGCCCCAGCATTTT.

There are a few counts of this clonotype. This chain uses TRBV21-1 with TRBJ1-2; the D call TRBD1 from the table was never checked on the DNA. TRBV21-1 is a recognized pseudogene. This CDR3 contains 15 residues. In DNA form, the CDR3 reads TGTGCCAGCAGCAAAGCGCAGGGGTTAGGGGACGGCTACACCTTC. This gives the protein CASSKAQGLGDGYTF.

In its sample, this clonotype is large (0.1 to 1%). This sequence joins TRBV6-1 and TRBJ1-6; 7 nucleotides line up with TRBD1. V trimming: 5 bases; J trimming: 5 bases; junction bases outside the gene matches: 3. The CDR3 is 14 amino acids. The germline gives CDR1 MNHNS, CDR2 SASEGT. The CDR3 coding sequence is TGTGCCAGCAGTCAGGGGGTAGATAATTCACCCCTCCACTTT. It is translated as CASSQGVDNSPLHF.

The table lists this clonotype with a few counts. The chain has TRBV20-1 and TRBJ1-5, with D perhaps matching TRBD1 (5 bases). Germline assignment: CDR1 DFQATT and CDR2 SNEGSKA (reference sequence). The V gene lost 5 bases and the J gene lost 9 bases, with 11 bases spanning the gap. CDR3 length: 11 amino acids. The CDR3 region has the DNA TGCAGTGCTCAGTTTGGGGGGCCCCAGCATTTT. Its translation is CSAQFGGPQHF.

The chain is built from TRBV7-2 and TRBJ1-2; D gene ambiguous. Germline CDR1 is SGHTA and CDR2 is FQGNSA. This CDR3 spans 12 amino acids. V lost 3 bases and J lost 4, with 6 bases in between. CDR3 bases: TGTGCCAGCAGCTTGGGCCCCTATGGCTACACCTTC. Protein sequence: CASSLGPYGYTF.

This chain uses TRBV20-1 with TRBJ2-7, with 8 nucleotides matching TRBD1. The CDR3 has 13 amino acids. Germline CDR1 is DFQATT and CDR2 is SNEGSKA (reference sequence). Trimming cost V 5 bases and J 4 bases; bases outside gene matches: 7. CDR3 protein: CSAARTGTYEQYF. CDR3 coding DNA: TGCAGTGCTGCCCGGACAGGGACTTACGAGCAGTACTTC.

This sequence joins TRBV6-1 and TRBJ1-3; no clear D. Germline values: CDR1 MNHNS, CDR2 SASEGT. The ends were cut back, 1 base at V and 0 bases at J, with 10 bases in the middle. This CDR3 is built from 16 residues. CDR3 residues: CASSEDVGLSGNTIYF. In DNA, the CDR3 is TGTGCCAGCAGTGAAGACGTTGGGCTCTCTGGAAACACCATATATTTT.

This chain joins TRBV7-8 and TRBJ2-3; D call uncertain. The length of the CDR3 is 15 residues. Germline loops: CDR1 SGHVS, CDR2 FQNEAQ. V was cut by 11 bases and J by 4 bases, with 22 bases left in between. The CDR3 here is CAVVGRTESSDTQYF. In DNA, the CDR3 is TGTGCCGTCGTCGGTCGCACCGAATCCTCAGATACGCAGTATTTT.

By share of the sample, this clonotype is medium-sized. The V and J genes are TRBV2 and TRBJ1-6, with no clear D. CDR1 SNHLY and CDR2 FYNNEI come from the germline V gene. V lost 8 bases, J lost 0 bases, and 5 bases lay in between. The CDR3 has 13 amino acids. In DNA form, the CDR3 reads TGTGCCAGCCAGGTCTCCTATAATTCACCCCTCCACTTT. Translated, it gives CASQVSYNSPLHF.

V is TRBV20-1 and J is TRBJ1-6, with D perhaps matching TRBD1 (6 bases). V was trimmed by 2 bases and J by 9 bases, leaving 11 bases between them. The CDR3 runs to 13 residues. Germline CDR1 is DFQATT and CDR2 is SNEGSKA (reference sequence). The CDR3 nucleotides are TGCAGTGCTAGAAGGGGGGAGAGTTCACCCCTCCACTTT. It translates to CSARRGESSPLHF.

This chain uses TRBV20-1 with TRBJ2-1, with 7 bases fitting TRBD1. V was pared by 2 bases and J by 6 bases, with 7 bases of the junction left unmatched. CDR3 length: 14 residues. Germline V gene lookup returns CDR1 DFQATT and CDR2 SNEGSKA (reference sequence). In nucleotides, the CDR3 is TGCAGTGCTAGATGGGGAGCAGGGGGCAATGAGCAGTTCTTC. This gives the protein CSARWGAGGNEQFF.

This clonotype was observed a few times. The chain has TRBV20-1 and TRBJ1-5, with D perhaps TRBD1 (5 bases). Germline CDR1 DFQATT, CDR2 SNEGSKA (reference sequence). The CDR3 has 13 residues. V dropped 7 bases and J dropped 7 bases, with 17 bases sitting between them. CDR3 in DNA: TGCAGTGTCTCGAGGGGCCCTGAACAGCCCCAGCATTTT. Its protein product is CSVSRGPEQPQHF.

This clonotype has more than one count but fewer than ten. The chain is built from TRBV12-3 or TRBV12-4 and TRBJ1-6, with D maybe TRBD1 (5 bases). The CDR3 has 14 amino acids. Trimming shortened V by 3 bases and J by 7 bases, and 10 bases separated the two germline ends. The CDR3 loop is CASSLGGANSPLHF. The DNA of the CDR3 is TGTGCCAGCAGTTTGGGAGGGGCGAATTCACCCCTCCACTTT.

The chain employs TRBV19 and TRBJ2-7, with no clear D. The germline V gene has CDR1 LNHDA and CDR2 SQIVND (reference sequence). This CDR3 is built from 11 residues. Trimming removed 9 bases from V and 7 bases from J, with 13 bases in between. The CDR3 here is CASSIGVEQYF. Here the CDR3 DNA reads TGTGCCAGCTCGATCGGTGTGGAGCAGTACTTC.

J is TRBJ1-3 and V is TRBV18, with D unresolved. There are 16 residues in the CDR3. Germline V gene lookup returns CDR1 KGHSH and CDR2 LQKENI. With 3 bases removed from V and 0 bases from J, the gap between germline ends came to 12 bases. CDR3 in DNA: TGTGCCAGCTCACCGAGGACGCATGACTCTGGAAACACCATATATTTT. Amino acids: CASSPRTHDSGNTIYF.

This clonotype is termed medium-sized. The chain carries TRBV15 and TRBJ1-2; D possibly corresponds to TRBD1 (6 bases). Between the trimmed V and J ends, which lost 4 bases and 8 bases, there was a span of 14 bases. The CDR3 is made up of 13 amino acids. Germline values: CDR1 LNHNV, CDR2 YYDKDF (reference sequence). This chain's CDR3 is CATSNRVVEGYTF. CDR3 sequence (DNA): TGTGCCACCAGCAACAGGGTGGTGGAGGGCTACACCTTC.

This clonotype came up a few times. The chain links TRBV7-6 to TRBJ2-5; 9 positions agree with TRBD1. The CDR3 extends over 15 amino acids. Germline assignment: CDR1 SGHVS and CDR2 FNYEAQ. J was trimmed by 5 bases and V by 1 base; bases with no gene match: 5. The CDR3 loop reads CASSLGTGEWETQYF. The CDR3 DNA reads as TGTGCCAGCAGCTTAGGGACAGGGGAGTGGGAGACCCAGTACTTC.

In regard to this clonotype: Since the CDR3 does not end with the conserved phenylalanine or tryptophan, this likely comes from a read error. V gene TRBV11-2 combines with J gene TRBJ1-2; D is perhaps TRBD1 (5 bases). The germline V gene has CDR1 SGHAT and CDR2 FQNNGV. This CDR3 has 14 residues. Trimming removed 3 bases at V and 2 bases at J, with 10 bases between. Here the CDR3 reads CASSFMGGNYGYTS. For the CDR3, the DNA is TGTGCCAGCAGCTTTATGGGGGGGAACTATGGCTACACCTCC.

This clonotype came up a few times. This rearrangement joins TRBV19 to TRBJ1-1; no reliable D call. Germline V lookup: CDR1 LNHDA, CDR2 SQIVND (reference sequence). V lost 5 bases, J lost 1 base, and 14 bases lay in between. The CDR3 is made up of 15 amino acids. Written as DNA, the CDR3 is TGTGCCAGTAGTGCCGGAAAAGGGAGGAACACTGAAGCTTTCTTT. Its translation is CASSAGKGRNTEAFF.

This clonotype was observed a few times. The chain joins TRBV6-4 to TRBJ2-1; no firm D call. The V end lost 4 bases, the J end lost 1 base, and 11 bases lay between the germline ends. CDR3 length: 15 residues. Per germline, CDR1 MRHNA and CDR2 SNTAGT. The CDR3 sequence: CASSAGPQSYNEQFF. In DNA form, the CDR3 reads TGTGCCAGCAGTGCGGGCCCACAATCCTACAATGAGCAGTTCTTC.

This clonotype was counted a few times. The chain links TRBV11-1 to TRBJ1-5; tentative D call: TRBD1 (5 bases). CDR3 length equals 13 residues. Trimming shortened V by 5 bases and J by 7 bases, and 12 bases separated the two germline ends. The germline gives CDR1 SGHAT, CDR2 FQDESV (reference sequence). The CDR3 sequence: CASSPDRAQPQHF. The CDR3 bases are TGTGCCAGCAGCCCCGACAGAGCCCAGCCCCAGCATTTT.

The chain carries TRBV20-1 and TRBJ1-5; weak D call: TRBD1 (5 bases). CDR3 length: 15 residues. The ends were cut back, 6 bases at V and 3 bases at J, with 18 bases in the middle. Germline CDR1 and CDR2: DFQATT and SNEGSKA (reference sequence). DNA for the CDR3: TGCAGTGCCGTCAAACTTGCCGGACACAATCAGCCCCAGCATTTT. Translation: CSAVKLAGHNQPQHF.

The V and J genes are TRBV12-3 or TRBV12-4 and TRBJ1-2; TRBD1 agrees at 9 bases. Germline trimming cut 6 bases from V and 2 bases from J; bases unmatched to any gene: 10. The CDR3 has 16 residues. The CDR3 DNA follows: TGTGCCAGCAGCCCCGGGACAGGGCAAGTCAACTATGGCTACACCTTC. This sequence encodes CASSPGTGQVNYGYTF.

The CDR3 region has the DNA TGTGCCAGCAGTGAAGGAGTCAGCCGAGTCACAGATACGCAGTATTTT. This translates into CASSEGVSRVTDTQYF. V is TRBV6-1 and J is TRBJ2-3; no definite D call. Trimming removed 1 base from V and 2 bases from J, with 13 bases in between. The length of the CDR3 is 16 residues. CDR1 is MNHNS and CDR2 is SASEGT in the germline V gene.

This clonotype occurred a few times. The chain has TRBV6-1 and TRBJ1-2; TRBD1 agrees at 7 bases. V shed 5 bases, J shed 5 bases, and the junction held 5 bases outside the gene matches. Germline lookup yields CDR1 MNHNS and CDR2 SASEGT. The length of the CDR3 is 13 residues. The CDR3 is CASSPDRIYGYTF. The CDR3 DNA is TGTGCCAGCAGTCCGGACAGGATATATGGCTACACCTTC.

This clonotype has more than one count but fewer than ten. The chain carries TRBV7-2 and TRBJ1-5; D is ambiguous. Germline V gene data show CDR1 as SGHTA and CDR2 as FQGNSA. Trimming took 5 bases from V and 7 from J, leaving 12 bases between them. CDR3 size: 13 residues. The CDR3 spells CASSLSSGQPQHF. CDR3 DNA sequence: TGTGCCAGCAGCCTTAGTTCGGGGCAGCCCCAGCATTTT.

This clonotype has more than one count but fewer than ten. The rearrangement links TRBV10-3 to TRBJ2-1, with TRBD2 as a possible D gene (6 bases). This CDR3 is built from 14 residues. Germline CDR1 is ENHRY and CDR2 is SYGVKD. Deletions cut 3 bases from V and 12 bases from J, with 18 bases between. CDR3 amino acids: CAISEGDFPPWQFF. The CDR3 DNA reads TGTGCCATCAGTGAAGGGGACTTCCCCCCGTGGCAGTTCTTC.